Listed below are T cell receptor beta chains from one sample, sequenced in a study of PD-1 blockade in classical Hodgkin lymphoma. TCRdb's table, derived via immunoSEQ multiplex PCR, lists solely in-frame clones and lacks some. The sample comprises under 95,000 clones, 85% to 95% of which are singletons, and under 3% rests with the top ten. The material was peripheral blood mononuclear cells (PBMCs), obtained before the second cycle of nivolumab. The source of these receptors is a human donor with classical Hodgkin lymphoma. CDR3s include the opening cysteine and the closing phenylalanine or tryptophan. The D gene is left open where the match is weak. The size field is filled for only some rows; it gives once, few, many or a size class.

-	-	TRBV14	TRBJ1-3	TGTGCCAGCAGCCAAGTCAGAGAGTCTGGAAACACCATATATTTT	CASSQVRESGNTIYF
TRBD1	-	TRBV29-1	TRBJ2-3	TGCAGCGTTGAGGGTAAAACAGGGGGAACAAGCACAGATACGCAGTATTTT	CSVEGKTGGTSTDTQYF
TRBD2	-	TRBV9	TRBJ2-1	TGTGCCAGCAGCGTAGCTACGGGGATTAGCGGGAGCCGCGGTGAGCAGTTCTTC	CASSVATGISGSRGEQFF
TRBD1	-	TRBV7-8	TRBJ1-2	TGTGCCAGCAGCTTAGGGACAGGCGGCTACACCTTC	CASSLGTGGYTF
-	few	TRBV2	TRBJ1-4	TGTGCCAGCAGGAAAACAGGGAGTGGGGAAAAACTGTTTTTT	CASRKTGSGEKLFF
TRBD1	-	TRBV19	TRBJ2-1	TGTGCCACAACATCCCGGACAGGCCCATACAATGAGCAGTTCTTC	CATTSRTGPYNEQFF
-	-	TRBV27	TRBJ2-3	TGTGCCGCCAAAGGGGGGGGACCTAGCACAGATACGCAGTATTTT	CAAKGGGPSTDTQYF
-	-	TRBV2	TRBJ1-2	TGTGCCAGCAGAAGCTACACCTTC	CASRSYTF
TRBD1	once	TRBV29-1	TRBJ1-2	TGCAGCGTGACAGGGGAGTATGGCTACACCTTC	CSVTGEYGYTF
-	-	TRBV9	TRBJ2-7	TGTGCCAGCAGCGTAGCCCCCCGGGACTCATTATACGAGCAGTACTTC	CASSVAPRDSLYEQYF
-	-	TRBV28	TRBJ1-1	TGTGCCAGCATCTTGGGGTTACGGGCTTTCTTT	CASILGLRAFF
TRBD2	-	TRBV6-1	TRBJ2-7	TGTGCCAGCGAGGGACTAGCGGGAGTATACGAGCAGTACTTC	CASEGLAGVYEQYF
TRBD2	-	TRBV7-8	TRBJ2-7	TGTGCCAGCAGCTTAGAGCGGGAGGTTAACTACGAGCAGTACTTC	CASSLEREVNYEQYF
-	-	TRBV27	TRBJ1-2	TGTGCCAGCAGTCATGAACCGACAGGAGATGGCTACACCTTC	CASSHEPTGDGYTF
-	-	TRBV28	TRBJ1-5	TGTGCCAGCAGTCCACCTTATCCCACGACAGGGCCCCAGCATTTT	CASSPPYPTTGPQHF
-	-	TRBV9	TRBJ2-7	TGTGCCAGCAGCGTAGCGGCGGGGTACGAGCAGTACTTC	CASSVAAGYEQYF
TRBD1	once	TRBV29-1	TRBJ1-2	TGCAGCGTCCCTTGGACAGGGGGCCCCTCCTTCTATGGCTACACCTTC	CSVPWTGGPSFYGYTF
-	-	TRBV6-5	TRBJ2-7	TGTGCCAGCAGGCCGGGTCCCCACTACGAGCAGTACTTC	CASRPGPHYEQYF
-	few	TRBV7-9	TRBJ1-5	TGTGCCAGCAGCTCAGACAGTAGCAATCAGCCCCAGCATTTT	CASSSDSSNQPQHF
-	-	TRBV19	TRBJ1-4	TGTGCCAGTAGTATCTGGTGGGGCGACAGGGAAAAACTGTTTTTT	CASSIWWGDREKLFF
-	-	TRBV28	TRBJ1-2	TGTGCCAGCAGTACACGGATCGCCCATGGCTACACCTTC	CASSTRIAHGYTF
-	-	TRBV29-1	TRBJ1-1	TGCAGCGTTGTTTGGGGGAACACTGAAGCTTTCTTT	CSVVWGNTEAFF
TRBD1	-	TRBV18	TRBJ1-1	TGTGCCAGCTCACCATCTCGGACAGGGTACACTGAAGCTTTCTTT	CASSPSRTGYTEAFF
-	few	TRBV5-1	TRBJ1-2	TGCGCCAGCAGCTTTGGGGGAGAAGGAGGCTACACCTTC	CASSFGGEGGYTF
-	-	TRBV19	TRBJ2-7	TGTGCCAGTAGTAAGACGGACCGACTCTCCTACGAGCAGTACTTC	CASSKTDRLSYEQYF
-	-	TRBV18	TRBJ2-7	TGTGCCAGCTCACCACAGGGAGCTGCCTACGAGCAGTACTTC	CASSPQGAAYEQYF
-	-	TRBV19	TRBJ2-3	TGTGCCAGTAGTATAGAGGGAGATACGCAGTATTTT	CASSIEGDTQYF
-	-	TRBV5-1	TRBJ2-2	TGCGCCAGCACCGGGGCGGGAATGAACACCGGGGAGCTGTTTTTT	CASTGAGMNTGELFF
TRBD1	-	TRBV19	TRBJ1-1	TGTGCCAGTAGGGTGACAGGGACGAACACTGAAGCTTTCTTT	CASRVTGTNTEAFF
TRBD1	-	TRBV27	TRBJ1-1	TGTGCCAGCAGTTTAAGTCAGGGGGCGCGGAACACTGAAGCTTTCTTT	CASSLSQGARNTEAFF
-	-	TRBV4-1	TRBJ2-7	TGCGCCAGCAGCCAAGATAGTTGGGGGTTCGAGCAGTACTTC	CASSQDSWGFEQYF
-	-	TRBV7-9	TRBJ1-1	TGTGCCAGCAGCTTCCCCCTGACAGTTCAGGTGGCTTTCTTT	CASSFPLTVQVAFF
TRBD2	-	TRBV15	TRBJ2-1	TGTGCCACCAGCCGGGATTCTCCGGGACTAGCGGGATTAGACAATGAGCAGTTCTTC	CATSRDSPGLAGLDNEQFF